A selection of T cell receptor beta chains follows, all from one sample in a study of blood T cell repertoires in COVID-19. Using immunoSEQ multiplex PCR, the repertoire was profiled, and TCRdb retains in-frame clones only, with some absent. The table shows some 130,000 clones, with approximately 74% occurring only once. The sample consisted of peripheral blood. The receptors shown here come from a woman aged 70-85 years with acute or convalescent COVID-19. Both conserved end residues are trimmed from each CDR3.

J gene,V gene,CDR3 protein
TRBJ1-5,TRBV6-1,ASSEEGGMSNQPQH
TRBJ1-1,TRBV9,ASSVQPGTEAF
TRBJ1-1,TRBV2,ASRQGVMNTEAF
TRBJ2-2,TRBV12-3/TRBV12-4,ASSDTNTGELF
TRBJ2-1,TRBV4-3,ASSQDLGGSYNEQF
TRBJ2-3,TRBV7-2,ASSFRLAGNTDTQY
TRBJ1-2,TRBV6-2/TRBV6-3,ASSSEGAGNYGYT
TRBJ1-6,TRBV30,AWDRGGNSPLH
TRBJ1-1,TRBV23-1,ASSQSEEANTEAF
TRBJ1-2,TRBV7-8,ASSPGQGAYGYT
TRBJ1-2,TRBV19,ASSIEGDGGYGYT
TRBJ2-7,TRBV6-5,ASSAGVDNEQY
TRBJ2-7,TRBV15,ATSREDLTYEQY
TRBJ2-5,TRBV12-3/TRBV12-4,ASSRDGETQY
TRBJ1-3,TRBV6-5,ASSGTGMGTIY
TRBJ2-5,TRBV6-5,ATREGAPRETQY
TRBJ1-3,TRBV5-1,ASSLGTPGQGDTIY
TRBJ1-5,TRBV5-4,ASSKGQGNQPQH
TRBJ1-1,TRBV2,ASKARGGWATEAF
TRBJ1-5,TRBV18,ASSPGTGISNQPQH
TRBJ1-5,TRBV18,ASSPAGGGMGNQPQH
TRBJ2-7,TRBV7-6,ASSLAQGQGYEQY
TRBJ2-7,TRBV18,ASSPRASEQY
TRBJ2-3,TRBV4-1,ASSQEASGAFPDTQY
TRBJ1-1,TRBV30,AWSVYAGAGNTEAF
TRBJ1-1,TRBV5-5,ASSLWAGSNTEAF
TRBJ2-3,TRBV5-1,ASSPGLAGWGTDTQY
TRBJ2-7,TRBV15,ATSSPQGRQY
TRBJ2-2,TRBV7-2,ASRSSRLAGGHSTGELF
TRBJ1-2,TRBV11-2,ASSFQGAHGYT
TRBJ1-5,TRBV28,ASIMGQYNQPQH
TRBJ2-3,TRBV19,ASTIRDGGTDTQY
TRBJ1-2,TRBV9,ASSVEGIYGYT
TRBJ2-7,TRBV6-5,ASSRQTSGGEQY
TRBJ2-5,TRBV7-9,ASSLGLAVETQY
TRBJ2-5,TRBV6-6,ASSYTGDETQY
TRBJ2-2,TRBV7-2,ASSLRQGVANTGELF
TRBJ2-4,TRBV6-1,ASSEGLTVSAKNIQY
TRBJ1-2,TRBV10-2,ASSERRDTNYGYT
TRBJ1-1,TRBV19,ASRSQGMNTEAF
TRBJ1-3,TRBV7-8,ASSLPGQGFNTIY
TRBJ2-1,TRBV11-2,ASSKGQGAHNEQF
TRBJ2-7,TRBV5-1,ASSRGTSGSRVNEQY
TRBJ1-2,TRBV2,ASSETGRGYT
TRBJ1-6,TRBV6-6,ASSYSVSSPLH
TRBJ1-1,TRBV29-1,SAGAPNTEAF
TRBJ1-1,TRBV10-3,AISEGGGEAF
TRBJ2-7,TRBV27,ASSLRQGIGYYEQY
TRBJ2-7,TRBV3-1/TRBV3-2,ASSRAGEQY
TRBJ1-5,TRBV28,ASSSAGGRNQPQH
TRBJ1-2,TRBV9,ASSVTDTVYGYT
TRBJ2-3,TRBV9,ASSVAGSSGSSDTQY
TRBJ1-6,TRBV7-6,ASSPQTGRGFYNSPLH
TRBJ1-2,TRBV15,ATSRDQGPDGYT
TRBJ2-1,TRBV4-1,ASSQDEYRASPHEQF
TRBJ2-7,TRBV11-2,ASSLGGDRSAYEQY
TRBJ1-2,TRBV24-1,ATSGLTGDGADYGYT
TRBJ1-6,TRBV5-5,ASSLGQNSPLH
TRBJ1-2,TRBV28,ASSPATVYGYT